A single sample is the source of the 17 T cell receptor beta chains below, sequenced in a study of cytomegalovirus exposure and HLA in healthy donors (dated by TCRdb to 2017 to 2019). Library preparation employed the immunoSEQ multiplex PCR assay. For the multiplex PCR, a mixture combining 60 forward primers for TCR Vbeta segments and 13 reverse primers for TCR Jbeta segments was used. TCRdb mirrors the immuneACCESS table, restricted to in-frame sequences. Some clones are absent from its copies; in checked studies, under half trace to an unresolved V gene, and the reason for the others is unknown. The sample table contains some 140,000 clones; only one count was recorded for around 79% of them. The ten largest clones represent approximately 8% of the sample. Sequencing was done on a sample of PBMCs. The receptor set was obtained from a man aged 25-45 years in good health and CMV-seropositive.

About this clone: At one end the junction does not follow the germline gene, possibly because of a read error. The genes are TRBV7-7 and TRBJ2-5; D perhaps matches TRBD2 (6 bases). This CDR3 contains 14 residues. The germline V gene has CDR1 SSHAT and CDR2 FNYEAQ (reference sequence). The CDR3 reads CASSFGTGQETQYF. The DNA for the CDR3 is TGTGCTAGCAGCTTCGGGACTGGCCAAGAGACCCAGTACTTC.

The chain has TRBV19 and TRBJ1-2; 11 bases agree with TRBD1. The germline gives CDR1 LNHDA, CDR2 SQIVND (reference sequence). The CDR3 extends over 16 amino acids. V trimming: 6 bases; J trimming: 0 bases; junction bases outside the gene matches: 6. CDR3 DNA: TGTGCCAGTAGGGGGACAGGGGGAGACTCTAACTATGGCTACACCTTC. Translation gives CASRGTGGDSNYGYTF.

The chain has TRBV5-4 and TRBJ2-2; D perhaps matches TRBD1 (6 bases). The CDR3 totals 15 residues. Germline values: CDR1 SGHNT, CDR2 YYREEE (reference sequence). Trimming removed 4 bases at V and 3 bases at J, with 13 bases between. The CDR3, as DNA: TGTGCCAGCAGCCTGGGCCACAGGGACACCGGGGAGCTGTTTTTT. Its translation: CASSLGHRDTGELFF.

The CDR3 sequence is CASSTGHSGNTIYF. DNA of the CDR3: TGTGCCAGTAGTACAGGGCACTCTGGAAACACCATATATTTT. The rearrangement joins TRBV19 to TRBJ1-3; maybe TRBD1 (5 bases). The CDR3 is made up of 14 amino acids. Per germline, CDR1 LNHDA and CDR2 SQIVND (reference sequence). Trimming left V 4 bases short and J 0 bases short, with 7 bases between.

This CDR3 reads CASSLDTQVDSNQPQHF. CDR3 bases: TGTGCCAGCAGCTTAGATACGCAGGTGGATAGCAATCAGCCCCAGCATTTT. V usage is TRBV11-2 and J usage is TRBJ1-5; D is undetermined. The CDR3 has 17 amino acids. CDR1 and CDR2 (germline): SGHAT, FQNNGV. The ends were cut back, 0 bases at V and 0 bases at J, with 12 bases in the middle.

This chain joins TRBV30 and TRBJ1-4; D may be TRBD1 (5 bases). V was pared by 2 bases and J by 8 bases, with 12 bases between. The germline CDR1 and CDR2 sequences are GTSNPN and SVGIG (reference sequence). This CDR3 is built from 13 residues. The CDR3 reads CAWSSRVGEKLFF. CDR3 bases: TGTGCCTGGAGTAGCAGGGTGGGAGAAAAACTGTTTTTT.

This chain uses TRBV10-3 with TRBJ2-7; TRBD1 agrees at 9 bases. CDR1 ENHRY and CDR2 SYGVKD come from the germline V gene. This CDR3 region has 13 residues. V was pared by 5 bases and J by 6 bases, with 5 bases of the junction left unmatched. The CDR3 sequence is CAISNTGGGEQYF. Here the CDR3 DNA reads TGTGCCATCAGTAACACAGGGGGCGGCGAGCAGTACTTC.

This chain joins TRBV4-1 and TRBJ2-1; TRBD1 matches 11 bases. With 5 bases clipped from V and 6 bases from J, the junction kept 12 bases outside the gene matches. The CDR3 length is 17 residues. Germline V lookup: CDR1 MGHRA, CDR2 YSYEKL. The DNA of the CDR3 is TGCGCCAGCAGCTACAATCCCGGGACAGGGGGGGTCAATGAGCAGTTCTTC. Protein sequence: CASSYNPGTGGVNEQFF.

J is TRBJ2-5 and V is TRBV4-3; 9 bases agree with TRBD2. Looked up from germline, CDR1 is LGHNA and CDR2 is YSLEER. CDR3 size: 15 residues. The ends lost 1 base at V and 5 bases at J; junction bases unmatched: 5. The CDR3 sequence is CASSQGSGGMETQYF. The CDR3 coding sequence is TGCGCCAGCAGCCAAGGAAGCGGGGGGATGGAGACCCAGTACTTC.

This clone was detected only a few times. V and J are TRBV27 and TRBJ1-6, with D perhaps TRBD1 (5 bases). Looked up from germline, CDR1 is MNHEY and CDR2 is SMNVEV (reference sequence). The CDR3 spans 16 residues. Trimming left V 5 bases short and J 0 bases short, with 11 bases between. The CDR3 DNA follows: TGTGCCAGCAGTCGGACATTGAGCTCCTATAATTCACCCCTCCACTTT. Protein product: CASSRTLSSYNSPLHF.

The chain recombines TRBV12-5 with TRBJ1-2, with 7 bases that match TRBD1. V lost 5 bases, J lost 3 bases, and 6 bases stayed unmatched. Germline lookup yields CDR1 LGHNT and CDR2 FRNRAP. The CDR3 consists of 14 residues. The CDR3 loop is CASGAGTEYYGYTF. Written as DNA, the CDR3 is TGTGCTAGTGGTGCCGGGACAGAGTACTATGGCTACACCTTC.

The genes are TRBV6-6 and TRBJ2-7; 14 nucleotides line up with TRBD2. J was trimmed by 5 bases and V by 5 bases; bases with no gene match: 5. The germline V gene encodes CDR1 MNHNY and CDR2 SVGAGI (reference sequence). This CDR3 has 15 residues. The CDR3 nucleotides are TGTGCCAGCAGTACGCCGGGACTAGCGGGAGACGAGCAGTACTTC. Its protein is CASSTPGLAGDEQYF.

This clone appeared a single time. The genes are TRBV11-2 and TRBJ2-2; 9 bases line up with TRBD2. This CDR3 spans 18 amino acids. Germline loops: CDR1 SGHAT, CDR2 FQNNGV. Trimming at V came to 2 bases and at J to 1 base, leaving 8 bases not matched to a gene. The CDR3 DNA reads TGTGCCAGCAGCTTATCTCTACTAGCGGGTTGGAACACCGGGGAGCTGTTTTTT. Protein sequence: CASSLSLLAGWNTGELFF.

J is TRBJ1-6 and V is TRBV4-3; D is unresolved. The CDR3 has 16 amino acids. The V gene's germline CDR1 is LGHNA and CDR2 YSLEER. V was shortened by 0 bases and J by 8 bases, with 14 bases between the two germline ends. The CDR3 DNA reads as TGCGCCAGCAGCCAAGATCCGGGGTTAGGGCATTCACCCCTCCACTTT. This codes for CASSQDPGLGHSPLHF.

The rearrangement joins TRBV27 to TRBJ1-4; D gene uncertain. The CDR3 sequence is 13 residues long. The germline CDR1 and CDR2 sequences are MNHEY and SMNVEV (reference sequence). Trimming shortened V by 3 bases and J by 4 bases, and 6 bases separated the two germline ends. In DNA, the CDR3 is TGTGCCAGCAGTTTTGACTATAATGAAAAACTGTTTTTT. It specifies CASSFDYNEKLFF. Supplemented by reference TRBV27 and TRBJ1-4, the full variable domain reads EAQVTQNPRYLITVTGKKLTVTCSQNMNHEYMSWYRQDPGLGLRQIYYSMNVEVTDKGDVPEGYKVSRKEKRNFPLILESPSPNQTSLYFCASSFDYNEKLFFGSGTQLSVL.

V gene TRBV10-3 combines with J gene TRBJ2-1; 13 bases fit TRBD2. Trimming took 10 bases from V and 9 from J; bases not matched to a gene: 6. Germline assignment: CDR1 ENHRY and CDR2 SYGVKD. This CDR3 is built from 13 residues. CDR3 protein: CATGGLAGLEQFF. DNA for the CDR3: TGTGCCACCGGGGGACTAGCGGGACTTGAGCAGTTCTTC.

This sequence joins TRBV6-4 and TRBJ1-4, with TRBD1 matching 8 bases. The V gene's germline CDR1 is MRHNA and CDR2 SNTAGT. This CDR3 has 15 residues. V lost 5 bases, J lost 7 bases, and 9 bases stayed unmatched. CDR3 bases: TGTGCCAGCAGTTTGACAGGGGAGAGAGGTGAAAAACTGTTTTTT. Translation: CASSLTGERGEKLFF.